These 10 T cell receptor beta chains share one sample of origin, sequenced in a study of blood T cell repertoires in COVID-19. Method: immunoSEQ multiplex PCR; TCRdb's copy keeps in-frame clones and lacks some. The data contain more than 300,000 clones, more than 75% of them singletons. Material for sequencing was PBMCs or T cells enriched from blood (not recorded which). Receptors were obtained from a man aged 35 to 55 in a cohort exposed to, infected with or recovered from COVID-19 (not recorded which).

The rearrangement joins TRBV5-1 to TRBJ2-7, with TRBD2 matching 8 bases. CDR1 and CDR2 from the germline V gene are SGHRS and YFSETQ. V gave up 0 bases and J gave up 5 bases; unmatched junction bases: 4. The CDR3 spans 14 residues. CDR3 in DNA: TGCGCCAGCAGCTTGGAAGCGGGAGCCCACGAGCAGTACTTC. Its protein is CASSLEAGAHEQYF.

V usage is TRBV30 and J usage is TRBJ1-6; D gene unclear. The CDR3 has 13 amino acids. Trimming took off 8 bases at V and 6 bases at J, with 14 bases between the two ends. Germline V gene sequence: CDR1 GTSNPN, CDR2 SVGIG (reference sequence). CDR3 nucleotide sequence: TGTGCCGGCCGACACCCGACTAATTCACCCCTCCACTTT. Translated: CAGRHPTNSPLHF.

The chain is built from TRBV3-1 (or the pseudogene TRBV3-2) and TRBJ2-5, with 11 bases fitting TRBD1. CDR1 is LGHDT, CDR2 YNNKEL, per germline (reference sequence). The CDR3 consists of 15 residues. The J segment lost 5 bases and the V segment lost 4 bases, leaving 6 bases of the junction unmatched. The CDR3 here is CASSPGTGGSETQYF. CDR3 bases: TGTGCCAGCAGCCCAGGGACAGGGGGATCGGAGACCCAGTACTTC.

V usage is TRBV3-1 (or the pseudogene TRBV3-2) and J usage is TRBJ2-7; maybe TRBD2 (6 bases). CDR1 and CDR2 from the germline V gene are LGHDT and YNNKEL (reference sequence). The CDR3 sequence is 15 residues long. Trimming stripped 1 base from V and 3 bases from J, with 13 bases between. The CDR3 DNA is TGTGCCAGCAGCCAAGTAGCGGCCCCTTACTACGAGCAGTACTTC. Its protein is CASSQVAAPYYEQYF.

The chain joins TRBV28 to TRBJ1-1; D gene ambiguous. Between the trimmed V and J ends, which lost 4 bases and 3 bases, there was a span of 9 bases. The CDR3 covers 13 residues. CDR1 and CDR2 from the germline V gene are MDHEN and SYDVKM. CDR3 in amino acids: CASSSPVYTEAFF. Here the CDR3 DNA reads TGTGCCAGCAGTTCCCCGGTTTACACTGAAGCTTTCTTT. The whole variable domain, filled in from reference TRBV28 and TRBJ1-1, reads DVKVTQSSRYLVKRTGEKVFLECVQDMDHENMFWYRQDPGLGLRLIYFSYDVKMKEKGDIPEGYSVSREKKERFSLILESASTNQTSMYLCASSSPVYTEAFFGQGTRLTVV.

The chain is built from TRBV10-3 and TRBJ2-7; 10 bases align to TRBD2. CDR1 and CDR2 from the germline V gene are ENHRY and SYGVKD. The CDR3 sequence is 14 residues long. The ends lost 9 bases at V and 0 bases at J; junction bases unmatched: 5. CDR3 in DNA: TGTGCCATACGCCCTAGCGGGAGCTCCTACGAGCAGTACTTC. Translated, it gives CAIRPSGSSYEQYF.

This clone has more than one count but fewer than ten. The genes are TRBV6-1 and TRBJ2-2, with 9 nucleotides matching TRBD1. The CDR3 totals 16 residues. Trimming removed 3 bases from V and 4 bases from J; junction bases left unmatched: 6. Germline-derived CDR1 and CDR2 are MNHNS and SASEGT. The CDR3 DNA follows: TGTGCCAGCAGTGATGGGCGGACAGGGGTCACCGGGGAGCTGTTTTTT. Amino acids: CASSDGRTGVTGELFF.

J is TRBJ1-2 and V is TRBV5-1, with D possibly TRBD1 on 5 matching bases. CDR1 and CDR2 (germline): SGHRS, YFSETQ. The CDR3 is 13 amino acids. Deletions cut 4 bases from V and 4 bases from J, with 11 bases between. The CDR3 region has the DNA TGCGCCAGCAGCCCCCGCGACAGCTATGGCTACACCTTC. This gives the protein CASSPRDSYGYTF. The variable domain in full, with the rest retrieved from reference TRBV5-1 and TRBJ1-2, is KAGVTQTPRYLIKTRGQQVTLSCSPISGHRSVSWYQQTPGQGLQFLFEYFSETQRNKGNFPGRFSGRQFSNSRSEMNVSTLELGDSALYLCASSPRDSYGYTFGSGTRLTVV.

V gene TRBV2 combines with J gene TRBJ1-1; a possible D gene is TRBD1 (6 bases). Trimming left V 11 bases short and J 0 bases short, with 13 bases between. The CDR3 totals 13 residues. Germline V CDR1 and CDR2: SNHLY, FYNNEI. The DNA for the CDR3 is TGTGCCGGCGCAGGGGAGATGAACACTGAAGCTTTCTTT. This sequence encodes CAGAGEMNTEAFF. The full variable domain, its missing parts supplied by reference TRBV2 and TRBJ1-1, is EPEVTQTPSHQVTQMGQEVILRCVPISNHLYFYWYRQILGQKVEFLVSFYNNEISEKSEIFDDQFSVERPDGSNFTLKIRSTKLEDSAMYFCAGAGEMNTEAFFGQGTRLTVV.

The chain carries TRBV3-1 (or the pseudogene TRBV3-2) and TRBJ1-3; D is perhaps TRBD1 (6 bases). This CDR3 contains 15 residues. Germline CDR1 and CDR2: LGHDT and YNNKEL (reference sequence). V lost 1 base to trimming and J lost 0 bases, with 7 bases between them. CDR3 DNA: TGTGCCAGCAGCCAAGGGACAGCCTCTGGAAACACCATATATTTT. It is translated as CASSQGTASGNTIYF.